This T cell receptor beta chain stems from a study of blood T cell repertoires in COVID-19. V lost 2 bases and J lost 3; bases outside the gene matches: 8. The germline CDR1 and CDR2 sequences are MGHRA and YSYEKL. There are 17 residues in the CDR3. Methods used by the authors: Scientists estimated how many nucleated cells there were by amplifying reference gene primers. Sequenced by immunoSEQ multiplex PCR; TCRdb stores in-frame clones only, minus some. V and J calls and clone size are copied from that table; D and trimming were computed from the DNA. Seen here are fewer than 200,000 clones, about four fifths observed once, and the top ten hold roughly 7.1%.

The source material was peripheral blood. The clonotype originates from a man aged 35 to 55 who had recovered from COVID-19. The V call is TRBV4-1, the J call TRBJ1-2, with TRBD1 matching over 11 bases. DNA for the CDR3: TGCGCCAGCAGCCAAACAACTGGACAGGGGGCGGACTATGGCTACACCTTC. This sequence encodes CASSQTTGQGADYGYTF.